These 21 T cell receptor beta chains share one sample of origin, sequenced in a study of blood T cells in healthy people across ages. Through a sample-barcoded 5' primer and a J-beta primer mix, a second PCR was run for roughly 6 to 11 cycles. TCRdb reanalysed the 5' RACE reads using MiXCR and keeps one entry per CDR3 protein. The sample holds fewer than 2,000,000 distinct CDR3 sequences, approximately 39% seen once. The sample was blood. Receptors were obtained from a human donor in good health.

This clonotype showed up just once. An end of the junction does not agree with germline; a read error may underlie this. The rearrangement joins TRBV7-2 to TRBJ2-5, with a weak D call TRBD2 (6 bases). The CDR3 runs 14 residues. Germline CDR1 and CDR2: SGHTA and FQGNSA. The CDR3 spells CAGSRQSGDETQYF. The CDR3 bases are TGTGCCGGCAGCCGTCAGTCGGGGGACGAGACCCAGTACTTC. Supplemented by reference TRBV7-2 and TRBJ2-5, the full variable domain reads GAGVSQSPSNKVTEKGKDVELRCDPISGHTALYWYRQSLGQGLEFLIYFQGNSAPDKSGLPSDRFSAERTGGSVSTLTIQRTQQEDSAVYLCAGSRQSGDETQYFGPGTRLLVL.

J is TRBJ2-6 and V is TRBV9; 10 nucleotides line up with TRBD2. The CDR3 contains 19 residues. Trimming removed 0 bases from V and 2 bases from J; junction bases left unmatched: 8. Germline-derived CDR1 and CDR2 are SGDLS and YYNGEE. CDR3 sequence: CASSVGPLAGVPGANVLTF. In DNA form, the CDR3 reads TGTGCCAGCAGCGTAGGGCCCCTAGCGGGGGTACCTGGGGCCAACGTCCTGACTTTC.

A few counts support this clonotype. The CDR3 region is CASSQISSGGAKEQYF. DNA for the CDR3: TGCGCCAGCAGCCAAATCTCAAGCGGGGGGGCGAAGGAGCAGTACTTC. The chain carries TRBV4-3 and TRBJ2-7, with TRBD2 identical over 10 bases. From germline, CDR1 is LGHNA and CDR2 YSLEER. The length of the CDR3 is 16 residues. The V segment lost 2 bases and the J segment 7 bases; nucleotides outside the gene matches: 11.

The CDR3 region is CASRVSIDGYTF. The CDR3 DNA reads TGTGCCAGCCGCGTTTCTATTGACGGCTACACCTTC. The chain employs TRBV2 and TRBJ1-2; D is unresolved. Between the trimmed V and J ends, which lost 8 bases and 8 bases, there was a span of 15 bases. From germline, CDR1 is SNHLY and CDR2 FYNNEI. The CDR3 has 12 amino acids.

The table lists this clonotype with many counts. The V call is TRBV7-6, the J call TRBJ2-5, with no clear D. The CDR3 spans 11 residues. V was cut by 6 bases and J by 2 bases, with 4 bases left in between. Germline lookup yields CDR1 SGHVS and CDR2 FNYEAQ. CDR3 DNA sequence: TGTGCCAGCAGGAATCAAGAGACCCAGTACTTC. Protein sequence: CASRNQETQYF.

This clonotype was observed a handful of times. This chain connects TRBV4-2 to TRBJ1-2; D unclear. The germline V gene encodes CDR1 LGHNA and CDR2 YNFKEQ. V lost 0 bases to trimming and J lost 1 base, with 3 bases between them. The CDR3 runs 13 residues. For the CDR3, the DNA is TGTGCCAGCAGCCAAGAGGGTAACTATGGCTACACCTTC. It translates to CASSQEGNYGYTF.

This CDR3 is CASSTYRDRFDEQFF. The CDR3 nucleotides are TGTGCCAGCAGTACTTACCGGGACAGGTTCGATGAGCAGTTCTTC. V usage is TRBV6-6 and J usage is TRBJ2-1, with 8 nucleotides matching TRBD1. This CDR3 has 15 amino acids. V lost 5 bases and J lost 8; bases outside the gene matches: 11. Germline V gene sequence: CDR1 MNHNY, CDR2 SVGAGI (reference sequence).

Only a few counts were recorded for this clonotype. Germline and junction disagree at one end, which may indicate a read error. The V call is TRBV15, the J call TRBJ2-7; D gene ambiguous. The germline gives CDR1 LNHNV, CDR2 YYDKDF (reference sequence). This CDR3 has 13 residues. CDR3 sequence: CATRWSSSYKQYF. The CDR3, as DNA: TGTGCCACCCGGTGGTCGAGCTCCTACAAGCAGTACTTC.

The V call is TRBV15, the J call TRBJ1-2; D is unresolved. Germline loops: CDR1 LNHNV, CDR2 YYDKDF (reference sequence). Between the trimmed V and J ends, which lost 0 bases and 6 bases, there was a span of 8 bases. This CDR3 comprises 13 residues. The chain's CDR3 is CATSRDIGNGYTF. CDR3 coding DNA: TGTGCCACCAGCAGAGATATAGGGAATGGCTACACCTTC.

This clonotype was recorded a few times. This chain joins TRBV5-1 and TRBJ2-7; D unclear. V was clipped by 4 bases and J by 7 bases, with 24 bases between them. This CDR3 is 16 amino acids long. Germline V gene sequence: CDR1 SGHRS, CDR2 YFSETQ. This CDR3 is CASSQNLGDSPGEQYF. DNA of the CDR3: TGCGCCAGCAGCCAGAATCTGGGTGACTCTCCTGGGGAGCAGTACTTC.

In this sample, this clonotype turned up once. The V call is TRBV29-1, the J call TRBJ2-2; D is uncertain. V was pared by 1 base and J by 0 bases, with 9 bases between. This CDR3 is 15 amino acids long. Germline V gene lookup returns CDR1 SQVTM and CDR2 ANQGSEA. In DNA, the CDR3 is TGCAGCGTTGAAGTAGAACAGACGAACACCGGGGAGCTGTTTTTT. As protein: CSVEVEQTNTGELFF.

The rearrangement uses TRBV11-1 and TRBJ2-1; D possibly corresponds to TRBD1 (6 bases). V was pared by 6 bases and J by 7 bases, with 16 bases between. Germline V gene data show CDR1 as SGHAT and CDR2 as FQDESV (reference sequence). CDR3 length equals 14 residues. CDR3 sequence (DNA): TGTGCCAGCAGATCTTTTGAGGGGACAAATGAGCAGTTCTTC. It specifies CASRSFEGTNEQFF.

This clonotype appeared a few times. The chain carries TRBV7-2 and TRBJ1-5; 7 bases map to TRBD1. Germline assignment: CDR1 SGHTA and CDR2 FQGNSA. V lost 1 base to trimming and J lost 8 bases; unmatched junction nucleotides: 8. CDR3 length: 15 residues. CDR3 bases: TGTGCCAGCAGCTTAGGGACAGGTGTAATTGAGCCCCAGCATTTT. It codes for CASSLGTGVIEPQHF. Full variable domain (missing parts from reference TRBV7-2 and TRBJ1-5): GAGVSQSPSNKVTEKGKDVELRCDPISGHTALYWYRQSLGQGLEFLIYFQGNSAPDKSGLPSDRFSAERTGGSVSTLTIQRTQQEDSAVYLCASSLGTGVIEPQHFGDGTRLSIL.

This clonotype was counted only a few times. V is TRBV12-3 or TRBV12-4 and J is TRBJ2-1, with TRBD2 matching over 10 bases. The CDR3 is 16 residues long. V was clipped by 3 bases and J by 5 bases; unmatched bases: 7. CDR3 residues: CASSFPSGGPNNEQFF. DNA of the CDR3: TGTGCCAGCAGTTTCCCTAGCGGGGGTCCTAACAATGAGCAGTTCTTC.

The chain is built from TRBV12-3 or TRBV12-4 and TRBJ1-1; possibly TRBD1 for D (5 bases). CDR3 length: 14 amino acids. Trimming took off 8 bases at V and 6 bases at J, with 19 bases between the two ends. The CDR3 DNA reads TGTGCCAGCGCGAGCAGGAGGGGACCCGCTGAAGCTTTCTTT. It specifies CASASRRGPAEAFF.

This clonotype was found a few times. The rearrangement links TRBV9 to TRBJ1-1, with D maybe TRBD1 (5 bases). The CDR3 spans 15 residues. Deletions cut 0 bases from V and 4 bases from J, with 13 bases between. Germline assignment: CDR1 SGDLS and CDR2 YYNGEE. DNA of the CDR3: TGTGCCAGCAGCGTAGATGGGGAGAGGGGCACTGAAGCTTTCTTT. Its translation: CASSVDGERGTEAFF.

The V call is TRBV4-2, the J call TRBJ2-1; TRBD2 aligns across 8 bases. The CDR3 is 14 amino acids. In germline, CDR1 is LGHNA, CDR2 YNFKEQ. Trimming took 6 bases from V and 5 from J; bases not matched to a gene: 6. The CDR3 nucleotides read TGTGCCAGCAGTACCAATAGCGGGAACAATGAGCAGTTCTTC. Amino acids: CASSTNSGNNEQFF.

This clonotype showed up just a few times. V and J are TRBV5-6 and TRBJ1-5, with D unclear. The ends were cut back, 0 bases at V and 6 bases at J, with 10 bases in the middle. Germline V CDR1 and CDR2: SGHDT, YYEEEE. The CDR3 is 14 amino acids. CDR3 sequence (DNA): TGTGCCAGCAGCTTGGTTAGCGGCAGTCAGCCCCAGCATTTT. Translating gives CASSLVSGSQPQHF.

This clonotype was detected a few times. Compared with germline, one end of the junction differs, possibly owing to a read error. J is TRBJ2-5 and V is TRBV24-1; maybe TRBD2 (5 bases). The CDR3 runs to 14 residues. Germline-derived CDR1 and CDR2 are KGHDR and SFDVKD. The CDR3 protein is CASSDTQTAEEQYF. CDR3 sequence (DNA): TGTGCCTCCAGTGATACGCAGACCGCGGAGGAACAGTACTTC.

The chain links TRBV12-3 or TRBV12-4 to TRBJ2-1; 9 nucleotides line up with TRBD2. The V gene end was trimmed by 6 bases and the J gene end by 0 bases; junction bases not matched to a gene: 3. The CDR3 covers 15 residues. CDR3 residues: CASRRAGGSYNEQFF. The CDR3 DNA sequence: TGTGCCAGCAGGCGAGCGGGGGGCTCCTACAATGAGCAGTTCTTC.

The chain carries TRBV2 and TRBJ1-2; D unresolved. The CDR3 is 13 residues long. The V end was cut by 4 bases, the J end by 8 bases, with 14 bases between. The germline V gene encodes CDR1 SNHLY and CDR2 FYNNEI. Here the CDR3 DNA reads TGTGCCAGCAGTGGTGTCTTTCCGGGGGGCTACACCTTC. Translated, it gives CASSGVFPGGYTF.